These 22 T cell receptor beta chains were sequenced from one sample in a study of T cell responses to AZD1222 COVID-19 vaccine. Measured with immunoSEQ multiplex PCR; TCRdb has only the in-frame clones, and not every one. The sample lists 57,000 or so clones; 76% were seen once. Sample: peripheral blood, taken on day 0 of AZD1222 vaccination. Every receptor here comes from an adult in good health.

The CDR3 nucleotides read TGTGCCAGCTCACCATCCGCGGGGGATAATGAGCAGTTCTTC. Amino acids: CASSPSAGDNEQFF. This chain connects TRBV18 to TRBJ2-1, with TRBD2 matching 7 bases. The CDR3 runs to 14 residues. The germline gives CDR1 KGHSH, CDR2 LQKENI. Unmatched junction bases numbered 5, after V lost 2 bases and J lost 7 bases.

The table lists this clone with a count of one. V and J are TRBV11-2 and TRBJ2-1; D tentatively fits TRBD1 or TRBD2 (8 bases each). The ends were cut back, 5 bases at V and 8 bases at J, with 19 bases in the middle. The CDR3 is made up of 15 amino acids. Germline CDR1 and CDR2: SGHAT and FQNNGV. The CDR3 region is CASSPGGGGSDEQFF. CDR3 coding DNA: TGTGCCAGCAGCCCAGGGGGCGGGGGGAGCGATGAGCAGTTCTTC.

The V and J genes are TRBV13 and TRBJ2-5; D is unresolved. With 6 bases removed from V and 2 bases from J, the gap between germline ends came to 16 bases. This CDR3 has 15 amino acids. Per germline, CDR1 PRHDT and CDR2 FYEKMQ (reference sequence). CDR3 amino acids: CASSLRFGVQETQYF. In DNA, the CDR3 is TGTGCCAGCAGTCTAAGATTTGGGGTTCAAGAGACCCAGTACTTC.

In its sample, this clone was seen a few times. The V and J genes are TRBV7-9 and TRBJ2-1; D gene ambiguous. Trimming removed 8 bases from V and 0 bases from J, with 14 bases in between. The CDR3 contains 15 residues. Looked up from germline, CDR1 is SEHNR and CDR2 is FQNEAQ (reference sequence). The CDR3 region is CASDLLSGSYNEQFF. The CDR3 region has the DNA TGTGCCAGCGACCTCTTATCTGGCTCCTACAATGAGCAGTTCTTC.

The rearrangement links TRBV7-2 to TRBJ1-6; D unclear. The germline V and J ends were trimmed by 6 bases and 11 bases, with 17 bases remaining between them. This CDR3 is built from 14 residues. Germline V gene lookup returns CDR1 SGHTA and CDR2 FQGNSA. The DNA of the CDR3 is TGTGCCAGCAGTTCCCTGGGAAGCGGTCCACCCCTCCACTTT. Translated, it gives CASSSLGSGPPLHF.

This clone appeared a single time. This chain uses TRBV12-3 or TRBV12-4 with TRBJ1-1; D is ambiguous. The CDR3 totals 13 residues. V was trimmed by 6 bases and J by 1 base, leaving 9 bases between them. This CDR3 reads CASRPAGNTEAFF. CDR3 bases: TGTGCCAGCAGACCCGCAGGGAACACTGAAGCTTTCTTT.

The chain is built from TRBV29-1 and TRBJ2-2; D may correspond to TRBD1 or TRBD2 (5 bases each). V was trimmed by 4 bases and J by 4 bases, leaving 13 bases between them. The CDR3 contains 14 residues. Germline values: CDR1 SQVTM, CDR2 ANQGSEA. The CDR3 reads CSVGTFGTTGELFF. For the CDR3, the DNA is TGCAGCGTTGGGACATTTGGGACCACCGGGGAGCTGTTTTTT.

The DNA of the CDR3 is TGTGCCAGCAGTGTAATTACAGGGCGCAACTATGGCTACACCTTC. Translating gives CASSVITGRNYGYTF. The chain has TRBV28 and TRBJ1-2, with a possible D match to TRBD1 (6 bases). The CDR3 is 15 amino acids. Between the trimmed V and J ends, which lost 5 bases and 2 bases, there was a span of 15 bases. Germline V CDR1 and CDR2: MDHEN, SYDVKM.

This chain connects TRBV28 to TRBJ1-4, with TRBD1 identical over 7 bases. The germline gives CDR1 MDHEN, CDR2 SYDVKM. This CDR3 has 14 residues. The junction had 5 bases not matched to a gene; V was cut back by 7 bases and J by 3 bases. The CDR3 region has the DNA TGTGCCAGCACCCAGGGGGGACCTAATGAAAAACTGTTTTTT. Translating it yields CASTQGGPNEKLFF.

This chain links TRBV3-1 (or the pseudogene TRBV3-2) with TRBJ1-4; 8 bases are a match to TRBD1. Germline V gives CDR1 LGHDT, CDR2 YNNKEL (reference sequence). The CDR3 is made up of 14 amino acids. Unmatched junction bases numbered 3, after V lost 6 bases and J lost 3 bases. CDR3 bases: TGTGCCAGCAGGCGGACAGGGCCTAATGAAAAACTGTTTTTT. This codes for CASRRTGPNEKLFF.

The chain combines TRBV9 with TRBJ1-2; 7 nucleotides match TRBD1. Unmatched junction bases numbered 3, after V lost 2 bases and J lost 8 bases. This CDR3 is 12 amino acids long. In germline, CDR1 is SGDLS, CDR2 YYNGEE. The CDR3 DNA reads TGTGCCAGCAGCGTCCAGGGGGGCGGCTACACCTTC. This gives the protein CASSVQGGGYTF. The complete variable domain, with remaining parts taken from reference TRBV9 and TRBJ1-2, reads DSGVTQTPKHLITATGQRVTLRCSPRSGDLSVYWYQQSLDQGLQFLIQYYNGEERAKGNILERFSAQQFPDLHSELNLSSLELGDSALYFCASSVQGGGYTFGSGTRLTVV.

This clone was seen only a few times. The gene calls are TRBV29-1 and TRBJ2-3; 7 bases map to TRBD1. The CDR3 totals 12 residues. Trimming removed 3 bases from V and 3 bases from J; junction bases left unmatched: 0. Germline loops: CDR1 SQVTM, CDR2 ANQGSEA. CDR3 in amino acids: CSVDRGTDTQYF. The CDR3, as DNA: TGCAGCGTTGACAGGGGGACAGATACGCAGTATTTT.

The CDR3 nucleotides read TGTGCCAGCAGCTTGTTACAGAACACTGAAGCTTTCTTT. The encoded protein is CASSLLQNTEAFF. The rearrangement uses TRBV5-5 and TRBJ1-1; the D is unclear. V gave up 1 base and J gave up 1 base, with 5 bases separating them. The germline V gene encodes CDR1 SGHKS and CDR2 YYEKEE (reference sequence). The CDR3 contains 13 residues.

This chain links TRBV3-1 (or the pseudogene TRBV3-2) with TRBJ1-6, with D uncertain. The germline CDR1 and CDR2 sequences are LGHDT and YNNKEL (reference sequence). With 4 bases removed from V and 0 bases from J, the gap between germline ends came to 4 bases. The CDR3 is 14 residues long. CDR3 nucleotide sequence: TGTGCCAGCAGCCTGGGCTCCTATAATTCACCCCTCCACTTT. Translated, it gives CASSLGSYNSPLHF.

The chain carries TRBV2 and TRBJ2-7, with 8 bases that match TRBD2. CDR1 is SNHLY, CDR2 FYNNEI, per germline. The CDR3 totals 14 residues. V was clipped by 4 bases and J by 3 bases; unmatched bases: 5. CDR3 nucleotide sequence: TGTGCCAGCAGTGGACAGGCGGGGGGCTACGAGCAGTACTTC. This gives the protein CASSGQAGGYEQYF.

The chain employs TRBV9 and TRBJ2-7; 9 nucleotides align to TRBD1. Trimming at V came to 0 bases and at J to 2 bases, leaving 3 bases not matched to a gene. Germline CDR1 SGDLS, CDR2 YYNGEE. The CDR3 is made up of 15 amino acids. The CDR3 protein is CASSVAGTGTYEQYF. In DNA, the CDR3 is TGTGCCAGCAGCGTAGCCGGGACAGGGACCTACGAGCAGTACTTC.

The chain joins TRBV7-2 to TRBJ2-4, with D unclear. The CDR3 covers 14 residues. CDR1 and CDR2 (germline): SGHTA, FQGNSA. The V and J ends lost 1 base and 1 base respectively, with 5 bases between them. The CDR3 loop is CASSLELAKNIQYF. CDR3 in DNA: TGTGCCAGCAGCTTAGAGTTGGCCAAAAACATTCAGTACTTC.

The V gene is TRBV24-1, the J gene TRBJ2-2; D possibly corresponds to TRBD1 (5 bases). V was trimmed by 9 bases and J by 1 base, leaving 8 bases between them. This CDR3 contains 13 residues. Germline values: CDR1 KGHDR, CDR2 SFDVKD. The CDR3 region has the DNA TGTGCCACCGAAACAGGGAACACCGGGGAGCTGTTTTTT. It yields the protein CATETGNTGELFF.

By frequency in the sample, this clone is medium-sized. The genes are TRBV20-1 and TRBJ1-4; TRBD1 is a possible D gene (5 bases). The CDR3 loop spans 14 amino acids. V lost 6 bases and J lost 8, with 19 bases in between. Germline assignment: CDR1 DFQATT and CDR2 SNEGSKA (reference sequence). Here the CDR3 reads CSASPGPPEEKLFF. CDR3 sequence (DNA): TGCAGTGCAAGTCCGGGACCCCCGGAGGAAAAACTGTTTTTT.

This rearrangement joins TRBV28 to TRBJ1-2; D not resolved. The ends were cut back, 8 bases at V and 2 bases at J, with 6 bases in the middle. The CDR3 length is 11 residues. CDR1 is MDHEN and CDR2 is SYDVKM in the germline V gene. This CDR3 is CASAGNYGYTF. The CDR3 DNA is TGTGCCAGCGCTGGGAACTATGGCTACACCTTC.

This chain joins TRBV19 and TRBJ1-6; D not certain. The CDR3 consists of 16 residues. Trimming stripped 7 bases from V and 0 bases from J, with 13 bases between. From germline, CDR1 is LNHDA and CDR2 SQIVND (reference sequence). The CDR3 region has the DNA TGTGCCAGTACTCCGGCCCCGAGCTCCTATAATTCACCCCTCCACTTT. Translation: CASTPAPSSYNSPLHF. The whole variable domain, remainder taken from reference TRBV19 and TRBJ1-6, is DGGITQSPKYLFRKEGQNVTLSCEQNLNHDAMYWYRQDPGQGLRLIYYSQIVNDFQKGDIAEGYSVSREKKESFPLTVTSAQKNPTAFYLCASTPAPSSYNSPLHFGNGTRLTVT.

Turning to this clone: The junction and the germline gene differ at one end; a read error may be behind it. The chain joins TRBV6-6 to TRBJ1-2; possibly TRBD1 for D (5 bases). CDR3 length: 15 amino acids. Germline V gene lookup returns CDR1 MNHNY and CDR2 SVGAGI (reference sequence). The CDR3 DNA reads as TGTGCCAGCAGCTACTCGCAAAGGGACCTCTATGGCTACACCTTC. Translation gives CASSYSQRDLYGYTF.